This passage covers 18 T cell receptor beta chains from one sample sequenced in a study of cytotoxic CD8 clonotypes in ibrutinib-treated CLL (dated by TCRdb to 2020 to 2023). Library preparation used the immunoSEQ multiplex PCR assay. Drawn from immuneACCESS, this table holds only the in-frame rearrangements with V and J called that TCRdb kept. Clones are partly lost; checked studies trace under half to an unresolved V gene and leave the rest unexplained. In this sample the table shows roughly 130,000 clones, 79% of which occur a single time. The top ten clones comprise roughly 13% of the sample. The time point label, read with the paper, signifies: about a year on ibrutinib. The source was PBMCs, collected after 12 months of ibrutinib treatment. The receptors were sampled from a human donor with chronic lymphocytic leukemia.

Comment on this clone: Other nucleotide sequences from this sample produce the same CDR3. This chain uses TRBV7-9 with TRBJ2-7; D is unclear. Trimming pared 2 bases from V and 3 bases from J, leaving 5 bases between. CDR3 length equals 12 residues. Germline V gene sequence: CDR1 SEHNR, CDR2 FQNEAQ (reference sequence). Here the CDR3 DNA reads TGTGCCAGCAGCTTATCTGGCTACGAGCAGTACTTC. Translating it yields CASSLSGYEQYF.

The gene calls are TRBV2 and TRBJ2-5; no reliable D call. The germline V gene has CDR1 SNHLY and CDR2 FYNNEI. CDR3 length: 15 amino acids. V lost 5 bases and J lost 0, with 13 bases in between. This CDR3 is CASSSPVAYQETQYF. CDR3 sequence (DNA): TGTGCCAGCAGTTCTCCGGTAGCATACCAAGAGACCCAGTACTTC.

About this clone: The junction departs from the called germline gene at one end, perhaps through a read error. The rearrangement joins TRBV4-3 to TRBJ1-2; the D gene is possibly TRBD1 (5 bases). Germline assignment: CDR1 LGHNA and CDR2 YSLEER. This CDR3 spans 13 amino acids. CDR3 sequence: CASSQGVDSPGPF. CDR3 nucleotides: TGCGCCAGCAGCCAAGGGGTAGACAGCCCGGGTCCCTTC.

The chain has TRBV30 and TRBJ2-7; tentative D call: TRBD2 (5 bases). The ends were cut back, 4 bases at V and 0 bases at J, with 13 bases in the middle. CDR1 GTSNPN and CDR2 SVGIG come from the germline V gene (reference sequence). The CDR3 is made up of 14 amino acids. CDR3 DNA sequence: TGTGCCTGGATGGTTGGGAGTAGCTCCTACGAGCAGTACTTC. Amino acids: CAWMVGSSSYEQYF.

V is TRBV5-6 and J is TRBJ1-2; D uncertain. In germline, CDR1 is SGHDT, CDR2 YYEEEE. The V and J ends lost 5 bases and 0 bases respectively, with 11 bases between them. The CDR3 has 14 residues. The CDR3 here is CASRPAEPNYGYTF. The CDR3 DNA reads TGTGCCAGCAGGCCCGCGGAACCTAACTATGGCTACACCTTC.

V usage is TRBV27 and J usage is TRBJ2-2; 7 nucleotides agree with TRBD1. The CDR3 totals 15 residues. Germline CDR1 reads MNHEY; CDR2 reads SMNVEV (reference sequence). Trimming at V came to 7 bases and at J to 7 bases, leaving 12 bases not matched to a gene. CDR3 loop: CASMPVTGIFGELFF. The CDR3 coding sequence is TGTGCCAGCATGCCTGTGACAGGGATATTCGGGGAGCTGTTTTTT.

In DNA form, the CDR3 reads TGTGCCATCAGTTGGACGTCAGGACTAGCGGGCCTTTCCACAGATACGCAGTATTTT. Translation: CAISWTSGLAGLSTDTQYF. This chain links TRBV10-3 with TRBJ2-3; TRBD2 matches 11 bases. CDR1 and CDR2 (germline): ENHRY, SYGVKD. This CDR3 contains 19 residues. Unmatched junction bases numbered 15, after V lost 5 bases and J lost 2 bases.

The chain is built from TRBV6-1 and TRBJ2-7; no reliable D call. CDR1 and CDR2 (germline): MNHNS, SASEGT. Trimming cost V 1 base and J 1 base, with 8 bases left between them. CDR3 length: 14 residues. The CDR3 DNA sequence: TGTGCCAGCAGTGAAGTGTACTTATCCTACGAGCAGTACTTC. Translated: CASSEVYLSYEQYF.

As concerns this clone: The sample holds other DNA sequences that translate to the same CDR3. The rearrangement uses TRBV29-1 and TRBJ1-1; D unclear. Germline V gene lookup returns CDR1 SQVTM and CDR2 ANQGSEA. The CDR3 is made up of 10 amino acids. The V end was cut by 6 bases, the J end by 5 bases, with 7 bases between. Here the CDR3 DNA reads TGCAGCGTATGGAAGACTGAAGCTTTCTTT. It yields the protein CSVWKTEAFF.

This clone was seen once. This rearrangement joins TRBV5-1 to TRBJ2-1, with 10 bases identical to TRBD2. V was clipped by 5 bases and J by 3 bases; unmatched bases: 11. This CDR3 spans 17 amino acids. From germline, CDR1 is SGHRS and CDR2 YFSETQ. The CDR3 loop reads CASRRQTGTSDYNEQFF. CDR3 coding DNA: TGCGCCAGCAGGCGACAAACCGGGACTAGCGACTACAATGAGCAGTTCTTC. The complete variable domain, with remaining parts taken from reference TRBV5-1 and TRBJ2-1, reads KAGVTQTPRYLIKTRGQQVTLSCSPISGHRSVSWYQQTPGQGLQFLFEYFSETQRNKGNFPGRFSGRQFSNSRSEMNVSTLELGDSALYLCASRRQTGTSDYNEQFFGPGTRLTVL.

This clone was picked up a small number of times. V and J are TRBV30 and TRBJ1-4; unclear D gene. This CDR3 comprises 11 residues. CDR1 and CDR2 from the germline V gene are GTSNPN and SVGIG (reference sequence). Trimming pared 0 bases from V and 7 bases from J, leaving 3 bases between. The CDR3 protein is CAWSVPEKLFF. DNA for the CDR3: TGTGCCTGGAGTGTACCTGAAAAACTGTTTTTT.

This clone was seen more than once but under ten times. The J gene is TRBJ2-7, the V gene TRBV19; 7 nucleotides agree with TRBD2. The CDR3 length is 14 residues. The junction had 5 bases not matched to a gene; V was cut back by 2 bases and J by 4 bases. Germline assignment: CDR1 LNHDA and CDR2 SQIVND (reference sequence). CDR3 in amino acids: CASSISGLEYEQYF. The CDR3 DNA sequence: TGTGCCAGTAGTATAAGCGGACTAGAGTACGAGCAGTACTTC.

V is TRBV9 and J is TRBJ1-1; D is uncertain. The CDR3 covers 16 residues. Looked up from germline, CDR1 is SGDLS and CDR2 is YYNGEE. V was shortened by 0 bases and J by 1 base, with 13 bases between the two germline ends. In nucleotides, the CDR3 is TGTGCCAGCAGCGTAGGTGTTGGAATGGGGAACACTGAAGCTTTCTTT. Translating gives CASSVGVGMGNTEAFF.

The chain couples TRBV6-5 to TRBJ1-2, with D perhaps TRBD1 (5 bases). The germline gives CDR1 MNHEY, CDR2 SVGAGI. Trimming left V 0 bases short and J 4 bases short, with 15 bases between. The CDR3 extends over 16 amino acids. CDR3 DNA sequence: TGTGCCAGCAGTTACTCGATAACGACGACAGTCTATGGCTACACCTTC. Its protein is CASSYSITTTVYGYTF.

The rearrangement uses TRBV7-9 and TRBJ2-7, with D possibly being TRBD1 or TRBD2 (5 bases each). This CDR3 contains 15 residues. Trimming took 4 bases from V and 5 from J, leaving 18 bases between them. Germline V gives CDR1 SEHNR, CDR2 FQNEAQ (reference sequence). The CDR3 DNA reads TGTGCCAGCAGCTATTCCGGGACCACCTCTGACGAGCAGTACTTC. Protein product: CASSYSGTTSDEQYF.

The V and J genes are TRBV7-9 and TRBJ2-5; tentatively, D is TRBD1 (5 bases). Trimming pared 1 base from V and 2 bases from J, leaving 11 bases between. This CDR3 spans 15 amino acids. Germline V gene data show CDR1 as SEHNR and CDR2 as FQNEAQ (reference sequence). CDR3 sequence (DNA): TGTGCCAGCAGCTTAGGAAAGACAGTACAAGAGACCCAGTACTTC. It codes for CASSLGKTVQETQYF.

In its sample, this clone was seen a few times. The CDR3 protein is CASSTGLAEYNEQFF. In nucleotides, the CDR3 is TGTGCCAGTAGTACCGGACTAGCGGAGTACAATGAGCAGTTCTTC. J is TRBJ2-1 and V is TRBV19; 10 bases are shared with TRBD2. This CDR3 spans 15 amino acids. Germline CDR1 and CDR2: LNHDA and SQIVND (reference sequence). Unmatched junction bases numbered 4, after V lost 4 bases and J lost 4 bases.

This sequence joins TRBV7-2 and TRBJ2-7; D gene uncertain. CDR3 length: 13 amino acids. The germline V gene encodes CDR1 SGHTA and CDR2 FQGNSA. With 5 bases removed from V and 2 bases from J, the gap between germline ends came to 10 bases. The CDR3 region is CASSPRPAYEQYF. In nucleotides, the CDR3 is TGTGCCAGCAGCCCCAGACCAGCCTACGAGCAGTACTTC.